This TCR beta chain was recovered during a study of blood T cell repertoires in COVID-19. Profiled with immunoSEQ multiplex PCR; TCRdb holds only in-frame clones, not every one. Of about 180,000 clones listed, 70% to 90% are singletons. This clone was seen a few times. The CDR3 has 10 amino acids. CDR1 and CDR2 from the germline V gene are GTSNPN and SVGIG (reference sequence). V lost 5 bases to trimming and J lost 8 bases, with 9 bases between them. Sequencing input: peripheral blood. The chain recombines TRBV30 with TRBJ1-2; tentative D call: TRBD1 (5 bases). This TCR was recovered from a woman aged 25-40 years with acute or convalescent COVID-19. In DNA, the CDR3 is TGTGCCTGGTTTAAGGGGGGCTACACCTTC. Translated, it gives CAWFKGGYTF.